Listed here are 29 T cell receptor beta chains from one sample, sequenced in a study of response to subunit inactivated influenza vaccine. TCRdb passed the RT-PCR reads through MiXCR, listing each CDR3 protein once. The sample includes approximately 250,000 distinct CDR3 sequences, roughly an eighth of them seen just once. Sequenced material: non-naive T cells sorted from PBMCs, taken around 15 days before vaccination. These receptors all stem from a man in his fifties or sixties who received an inactivated influenza vaccine.

This sequence joins TRBV30 and TRBJ2-1, with 7 bases identical to TRBD2. This CDR3 has 14 amino acids. The germline CDR1 and CDR2 sequences are GTSNPN and SVGIG (reference sequence). Germline trimming cut 4 bases from V and 9 bases from J; bases unmatched to any gene: 12. CDR3 amino acids: CAWNRDGGTGEQFF. The CDR3 DNA reads as TGTGCCTGGAACCGGGACGGGGGGACTGGTGAGCAGTTCTTC.

This chain uses TRBV12-5 with TRBJ2-1, with unresolved D. The germline V and J ends were trimmed by 0 bases and 4 bases, with 16 bases remaining between them. CDR3 size: 17 residues. Germline V gene sequence: CDR1 LGHNT, CDR2 FRNRAP. CDR3 residues: CASGLVIGANGYNEQFF. The CDR3 DNA sequence: TGTGCTAGTGGTTTGGTAATCGGAGCTAACGGGTACAATGAGCAGTTCTTC. Supplemented by reference TRBV12-5 and TRBJ2-1, the full variable domain reads DARVTQTPRHKVTEMGQEVTMRCQPILGHNTVFWYRQTMMQGLELLAYFRNRAPLDDSGMPKDRFSAEMPDATLATLKIQPSEPRDSAVYFCASGLVIGANGYNEQFFGPGTRLTVL.

Remarks on this clonotype: A much larger clone lies one base from this, so it may be a read error. The chain is built from TRBV6-2 or TRBV6-3 and TRBJ2-4; 9 bases fit TRBD1. From germline, CDR1 is MNHEY and CDR2 SVGEGT. The CDR3 covers 13 residues. CDR3 coding DNA: TGTGCCATCAGTTACTCGGGACAGGGTATTCAGTACTTC. This sequence encodes CAISYSGQGIQYF.

This chain connects TRBV4-3 to TRBJ2-3; D possibly matches TRBD1 or TRBD2 (5 bases each). CDR1 and CDR2 from the germline V gene are LGHNA and YSLEER. The CDR3 runs 16 residues. V shed 0 bases and J shed 4 bases, with 14 bases lying between them. The CDR3 DNA sequence: TGCGCCAGCAGCCAAGATGTCAGGGACGAGGCAGATACGCAGTATTTT. It yields the protein CASSQDVRDEADTQYF.

At least ten counts were recorded for this clonotype. The rearrangement links TRBV12-3 or TRBV12-4 to TRBJ1-1, with D possibly being TRBD1 (5 bases). The CDR3 totals 13 residues. V lost 3 bases to trimming and J lost 1 base, with 6 bases between them. The CDR3 sequence is CASSFGQNTEAFF. As DNA, the CDR3 is TGTGCCAGCAGTTTCGGACAGAACACTGAAGCTTTCTTT.

The chain recombines TRBV11-2 with TRBJ2-7, with a tentative D call TRBD2 (6 bases). V was pared by 2 bases and J by 6 bases, with 11 bases between. The CDR3 consists of 13 residues. Germline lookup yields CDR1 SGHAT and CDR2 FQNNGV. The chain's CDR3 is CASSLRRDGEQYF. For the CDR3, the DNA is TGTGCCAGCAGCTTAAGGAGGGACGGCGAGCAGTACTTC.

This clonotype was detected ten times or more. The rearrangement uses TRBV20-1 and TRBJ2-1, with TRBD2 matching 7 bases. V was clipped by 2 bases and J by 5 bases; unmatched bases: 6. This CDR3 contains 14 residues. Germline CDR1 DFQATT, CDR2 SNEGSKA (reference sequence). In DNA form, the CDR3 reads TGCAGTGCTAGATGGCTAGCGGTCGACAATGAGCAGTTCTTC. Protein product: CSARWLAVDNEQFF.

The V call is TRBV4-2, the J call TRBJ1-2, with no clear D. The CDR3 is 15 amino acids. Looked up from germline, CDR1 is LGHNA and CDR2 is YNFKEQ. V gave up 0 bases and J gave up 4 bases, with 12 bases separating them. DNA for the CDR3: TGTGCCAGCAGCCAAGATCGGGGAACCTTCTATGGCTACACCTTC. Its translation is CASSQDRGTFYGYTF.

There are many counts of this clonotype. The chain uses TRBV5-1 and TRBJ2-1; no firm D call. CDR1 SGHRS and CDR2 YFSETQ come from the germline V gene. V lost 2 bases to trimming and J lost 0 bases, with 9 bases between them. This CDR3 spans 15 amino acids. The chain's CDR3 is CASSFDPSSYNEQFF. The CDR3, as DNA: TGCGCCAGCAGCTTCGACCCCAGCTCCTACAATGAGCAGTTCTTC.

This clonotype was recorded many times. The CDR3 reads CASGTGAPRTGELFF. The CDR3 DNA reads as TGTGCCAGCGGTACGGGGGCACCTAGAACCGGGGAGCTGTTTTTT. The chain employs TRBV4-2 and TRBJ2-2; tentatively, D is TRBD1 or TRBD2 (6 bases each). The V gene's germline CDR1 is LGHNA and CDR2 YNFKEQ. Trimming stripped 8 bases from V and 5 bases from J, with 18 bases between. The CDR3 has 15 residues.

The CDR3 sequence: CSARDRGLSYEQYF. The CDR3 DNA reads as TGCAGTGCTCGGGACAGGGGCCTCTCCTACGAGCAGTACTTC. V usage is TRBV20-1 and J usage is TRBJ2-7; 10 nucleotides match TRBD1. The germline V gene encodes CDR1 DFQATT and CDR2 SNEGSKA (reference sequence). This CDR3 is 14 amino acids long. V trimming: 5 bases; J trimming: 0 bases; junction bases outside the gene matches: 4.

In this sample, this clonotype turned up many times. This chain connects TRBV7-8 to TRBJ2-1; D is unresolved. Germline V gene lookup returns CDR1 SGHVS and CDR2 FQNEAQ. The CDR3 sequence is 16 residues long. Trimming cost V 5 bases and J 2 bases, with 16 bases left between them. The CDR3 coding sequence is TGTGCCAGCAGCCACCGCCGGACGATCCCCTACAATGAGCAGTTCTTC. Translation gives CASSHRRTIPYNEQFF.

This clonotype was detected ten times or more. This sequence joins TRBV5-1 and TRBJ1-2, with 7 bases that match TRBD1. Germline assignment: CDR1 SGHRS and CDR2 YFSETQ. The CDR3 runs 14 residues. Unmatched junction bases numbered 4, after V lost 1 base and J lost 4 bases. CDR3 loop: CASSLLSGGYGYTF. The CDR3, as DNA: TGCGCCAGCAGCTTGTTGTCAGGGGGCTATGGCTACACCTTC.

The V gene is TRBV6-1, the J gene TRBJ2-1, with 8 bases fitting TRBD2. The trim removed 7 bases at V and 6 bases at J, leaving 11 bases unmatched. CDR3 length: 15 amino acids. The germline CDR1 and CDR2 sequences are MNHNS and SASEGT. The DNA of the CDR3 is TGTGCCAGCACCAAACTAGCGGACAACTTCAATGAGCAGTTCTTC. It specifies CASTKLADNFNEQFF.

The chain has TRBV6-2 or TRBV6-3 and TRBJ2-3; 9 bases line up with TRBD2. CDR1 and CDR2 from the germline V gene are MNHEY and SVGEGT. The V and J ends lost 6 bases and 2 bases, in that order; junction bases with no gene match: 15. The CDR3 consists of 18 residues. CDR3: CASSQGRYTSGFTDTQYF. For the CDR3, the DNA is TGTGCCAGCAGCCAAGGGAGATACACTAGCGGGTTCACAGATACGCAGTATTTT.

There are many counts of this clonotype. The chain carries TRBV7-2 and TRBJ2-2; 7 nucleotides match TRBD2. The V segment lost 4 bases and the J segment 7 bases; nucleotides outside the gene matches: 9. The CDR3 has 15 residues. Looked up from germline, CDR1 is SGHTA and CDR2 is FQGNSA. The CDR3 here is CASSSPGLIFGELFF. DNA of the CDR3: TGTGCCAGCAGCTCCCCGGGACTAATTTTCGGGGAGCTGTTTTTT.

Many counts were recorded for this clonotype. The rearrangement joins TRBV2 to TRBJ1-4; D call uncertain. The CDR3 consists of 14 residues. The germline V gene encodes CDR1 SNHLY and CDR2 FYNNEI. The V and J ends lost 0 bases and 6 bases respectively, with 8 bases between them. The CDR3 loop is CASSEASADEKLFF. CDR3 coding DNA: TGTGCCAGCAGTGAAGCCTCAGCTGATGAAAAACTGTTTTTT.

V and J are TRBV6-2 or TRBV6-3 and TRBJ2-7; D is perhaps TRBD1 or TRBD2 (7 bases each). The CDR3 is made up of 14 amino acids. V lost 6 bases and J 1 base, leaving 13 bases between the germline ends. Germline CDR1 reads MNHEY; CDR2 reads SVGEGT. The CDR3 protein is CASSRAGQSYEQYF. The DNA for the CDR3 is TGTGCCAGCAGCCGAGCGGGACAGTCCTACGAGCAGTACTTC.

The V gene is TRBV6-2 or TRBV6-3, the J gene TRBJ2-3, with TRBD2 matching 15 bases. Germline V lookup: CDR1 MNHEY, CDR2 SVGEGT. The J segment lost 5 bases and the V segment lost 5 bases, leaving 5 bases of the junction unmatched. The CDR3 is made up of 16 amino acids. The CDR3 region has the DNA TGTGCCAGCAGTCAAGGACTAGCGGGGGGGCTAGATACGCAGTATTTT. As protein: CASSQGLAGGLDTQYF.

This chain uses TRBV5-6 with TRBJ2-5, with unresolved D. This CDR3 region has 13 residues. Germline assignment: CDR1 SGHDT and CDR2 YYEEEE. Trimming left V 4 bases short and J 1 base short, with 8 bases between. As DNA, the CDR3 is TGTGCCAGCAGCCGGCAGCTCCAAGAGACCCAGTACTTC. This translates into CASSRQLQETQYF.

There are a few counts of this clonotype. The CDR3 DNA follows: TGTGCCAGCAGTCGACGCCTCCTAGCGGGTGTCACAGATACGCAGTATTTT. Its translation: CASSRRLLAGVTDTQYF. V and J are TRBV27 and TRBJ2-3, with 8 bases matching TRBD2. The CDR3 extends over 17 amino acids. V was pared by 5 bases and J by 2 bases, with 12 bases of the junction left unmatched. The germline V gene encodes CDR1 MNHEY and CDR2 SMNVEV (reference sequence).

This rearrangement joins TRBV5-5 to TRBJ2-2, with D unresolved. Germline V CDR1 and CDR2: SGHKS, YYEKEE (reference sequence). The CDR3 covers 15 residues. Trimming shortened V by 1 base and J by 5 bases, and 12 bases separated the two germline ends. CDR3 in amino acids: CASSLKHSGTGELFF. The CDR3 coding sequence is TGTGCCAGCAGCTTGAAGCACAGTGGGACCGGGGAGCTGTTTTTT. The variable domain in full, with the rest retrieved from reference TRBV5-5 and TRBJ2-2, is DAGVTQSPTHLIKTRGQQVTLRCSPISGHKSVSWYQQVLGQGPQFIFQYYEKEERGRGNFPDRFSARQFPNYSSELNVNALLLGDSALYLCASSLKHSGTGELFFGEGSRLTVL.

The chain is built from TRBV11-2 and TRBJ2-2, with 7 bases aligning to TRBD2. Germline trimming cut 3 bases from V and 2 bases from J; bases unmatched to any gene: 12. CDR1 is SGHAT, CDR2 FQNNGV, per germline. This CDR3 comprises 18 residues. The CDR3 nucleotides are TGTGCCAGCAGCTTCTCCGGGCCTAGCGGATTTAACACCGGGGAGCTGTTTTTT. Translation: CASSFSGPSGFNTGELFF.

The table lists this clonotype with a few counts. The chain is built from TRBV12-3 or TRBV12-4 and TRBJ2-1, with TRBD2 identical over 11 bases. CDR3 size: 14 residues. Trimming at V came to 8 bases and at J to 10 bases, leaving 10 bases not matched to a gene. CDR3 sequence reads: CASQLAGVRWEQFF. CDR3 nucleotides: TGTGCCAGCCAACTAGCGGGGGTGCGGTGGGAGCAGTTCTTC.

A few counts support this clonotype. The chain is built from TRBV29-1 and TRBJ2-7; no clear D gene. The germline gives CDR1 SQVTM, CDR2 ANQGSEA. This CDR3 has 11 residues. The V end lost 3 bases, the J end lost 4 bases, and 7 bases lay between the germline ends. CDR3 residues: CSVEQGYEQYF. DNA for the CDR3: TGCAGCGTTGAGCAAGGGTACGAGCAGTACTTC.

The rearrangement links TRBV6-1 to TRBJ1-6; TRBD1 matches 11 bases. From germline, CDR1 is MNHNS and CDR2 SASEGT. The CDR3 covers 14 residues. After removal of 5 bases from V and 13 bases from J, the junction contained 7 bases not matched to a gene. The CDR3 is CASSTGQGVPPLHF. CDR3 nucleotide sequence: TGTGCCAGCAGTACGGGACAGGGGGTCCCCCCCCTCCACTTT.

This rearrangement joins TRBV20-1 to TRBJ2-7, with 9 bases identical to TRBD2. The CDR3 sequence is 14 residues long. The V gene's germline CDR1 is DFQATT and CDR2 SNEGSKA (reference sequence). The J segment lost 4 bases and the V segment lost 7 bases, leaving 11 bases of the junction unmatched. The CDR3 DNA follows: TGCAGTGTGCCCCTAGCGGGAACTCAATACGAGCAGTACTTC. Translating it yields CSVPLAGTQYEQYF.

This clonotype was seen at least ten times. V usage is TRBV4-3 and J usage is TRBJ2-4; D possibly matches TRBD1 or TRBD2 (5 bases each). The CDR3 contains 15 residues. Germline CDR1 LGHNA, CDR2 YSLEER. Trimming cost V 0 bases and J 10 bases, with 16 bases left between them. CDR3 in amino acids: CASSQEAWGPYIQYF. Written as DNA, the CDR3 is TGCGCCAGCAGCCAAGAAGCTTGGGGACCGTATATTCAGTACTTC.

This clonotype was counted ten times or more. The rearrangement joins TRBV20-1 to TRBJ2-1, with 7 bases fitting TRBD1. Germline CDR1 and CDR2: DFQATT and SNEGSKA (reference sequence). The CDR3 totals 15 residues. The ends lost 6 bases at V and 0 bases at J; junction bases unmatched: 8. This CDR3 is CSAQGQLSSYNEQFF. The CDR3 DNA follows: TGCAGTGCGCAGGGACAGTTAAGCTCCTACAATGAGCAGTTCTTC.